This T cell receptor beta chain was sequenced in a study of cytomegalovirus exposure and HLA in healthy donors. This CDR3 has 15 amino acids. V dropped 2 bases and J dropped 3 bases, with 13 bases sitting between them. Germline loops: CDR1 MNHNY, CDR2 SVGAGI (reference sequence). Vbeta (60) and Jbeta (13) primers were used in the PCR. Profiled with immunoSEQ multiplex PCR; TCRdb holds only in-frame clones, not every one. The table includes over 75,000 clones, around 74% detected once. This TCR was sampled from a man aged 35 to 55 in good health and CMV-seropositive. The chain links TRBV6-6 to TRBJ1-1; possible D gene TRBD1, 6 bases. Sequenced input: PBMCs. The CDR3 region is CASSYGGARDTEAFF. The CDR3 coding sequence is TGTGCCAGCAGTTACGGGGGGGCGCGGGACACTGAAGCTTTCTTT.